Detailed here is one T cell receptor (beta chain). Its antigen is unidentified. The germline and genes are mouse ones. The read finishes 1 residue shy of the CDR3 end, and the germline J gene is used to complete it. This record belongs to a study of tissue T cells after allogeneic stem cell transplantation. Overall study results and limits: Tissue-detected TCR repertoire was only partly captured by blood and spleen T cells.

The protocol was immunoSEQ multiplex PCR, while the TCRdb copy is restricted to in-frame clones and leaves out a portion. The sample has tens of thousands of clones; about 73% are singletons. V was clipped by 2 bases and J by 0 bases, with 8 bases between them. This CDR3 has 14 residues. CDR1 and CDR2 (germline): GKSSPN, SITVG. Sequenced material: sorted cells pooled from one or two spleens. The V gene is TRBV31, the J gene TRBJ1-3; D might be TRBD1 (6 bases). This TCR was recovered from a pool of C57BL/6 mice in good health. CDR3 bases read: TGTGCCTGGAGTGTGGGGGCTTCTGGAAATACGCTCTAT. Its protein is CAWSVGASGNTLY. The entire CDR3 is CAWSVGASGNTLYF.